This passage covers 17 T cell receptor beta chains from one sample sequenced in a study of blood T cells in healthy people across ages. A second roughly 6 to 12 cycle PCR used barcoded and J-beta primers. In TCRdb, the 5' RACE reads were re-called with MiXCR into one record per CDR3 protein. The data contain hundreds of thousands of distinct CDR3 sequences, approximately 25% of them seen just once; the ten biggest clones take up under 9.5%. This sample also belongs to another study, concerning T cells of mothers and their children.

Input material: blood. The receptors were sampled from a boy younger than 18 in good health.

The gene calls are TRBV19 and TRBJ2-1, with a possible D match to TRBD1 (7 bases). V lost 4 bases to trimming and J lost 7 bases, with 11 bases between them. Germline values: CDR1 LNHDA, CDR2 SQIVND (reference sequence). The CDR3 has 13 amino acids. The CDR3 sequence is CASSTAGGNEQFF. The CDR3 coding sequence is TGTGCCAGTAGTACTGCAGGGGGGAATGAGCAGTTCTTC.

A few counts support this clonotype. The rearrangement joins TRBV9 to TRBJ1-2, with TRBD1 as a possible D gene (5 bases). V gave up 0 bases and J gave up 5 bases, with 14 bases separating them. The CDR3 is 15 amino acids. Germline CDR1 SGDLS, CDR2 YYNGEE. Written as DNA, the CDR3 is TGTGCCAGCAGCGTAGACGGGGGATCTGGATATGGCTACACCTTC. This sequence encodes CASSVDGGSGYGYTF.

The chain employs TRBV28 and TRBJ1-2; D is uncertain. V was trimmed by 6 bases and J by 4 bases, leaving 18 bases between them. This CDR3 region has 15 residues. The germline gives CDR1 MDHEN, CDR2 SYDVKM. DNA for the CDR3: TGTGCCAGCAGCCCCCGATTACTGGGCCGCTATGGCTACACCTTC. It specifies CASSPRLLGRYGYTF.

This clonotype came up a few times. For the CDR3, the DNA is TGCGCCAGCAGCTCCACTATGAACACTGAAGCTTTCTTT. Protein sequence: CASSSTMNTEAFF. The chain has TRBV5-1 and TRBJ1-1, with D unresolved. The germline CDR1 and CDR2 sequences are SGHRS and YFSETQ. The CDR3 consists of 13 residues. The V gene lost 3 bases and the J gene lost 0 bases, with 6 bases spanning the gap.

This clonotype was observed a single time. For the CDR3, the DNA is TGCGCCAGCAGCCACGGGGCACTTTATAATTCACCCCTCCACTTT. It codes for CASSHGALYNSPLHF. This sequence joins TRBV4-1 and TRBJ1-6; D might be TRBD1 (5 bases). CDR1 is MGHRA, CDR2 YSYEKL, per germline. V lost 3 bases and J 4 bases, leaving 10 bases between the germline ends. There are 15 residues in the CDR3.

J is TRBJ2-1 and V is TRBV5-6; 12 nucleotides agree with TRBD2. V lost 0 bases, J lost 8 bases, and 3 bases stayed unmatched. Germline V gene lookup returns CDR1 SGHDT and CDR2 YYEEEE. This CDR3 spans 15 amino acids. The CDR3 nucleotides read TGTGCCAGCAGCTTGGGACTAGCGGGAGTCTATGAGCAGTTCTTC. Amino acid sequence: CASSLGLAGVYEQFF.

This clonotype has just a few counts. CDR3 amino acids: CASSLEGSYGEKLFF. The CDR3 DNA is TGTGCCAGCAGTCTGGAGGGAAGCTACGGTGAAAAACTGTTTTTT. The chain uses TRBV2 and TRBJ1-4, with D unclear. This CDR3 is 15 amino acids long. V was trimmed by 5 bases and J by 7 bases, leaving 17 bases between them. Germline values: CDR1 SNHLY, CDR2 FYNNEI.

This chain uses TRBV12-5 with TRBJ2-5, with 11 bases that match TRBD2. This CDR3 is built from 16 residues. Looked up from germline, CDR1 is LGHNT and CDR2 is FRNRAP. Trimming took 7 bases from V and 5 from J; bases not matched to a gene: 12. CDR3 amino acids: CASEWSSGRARETQYF. In DNA form, the CDR3 reads TGTGCTAGTGAGTGGAGTAGCGGGAGGGCCAGGGAGACCCAGTACTTC. The full variable domain, rest sourced from reference TRBV12-5 and TRBJ2-5, is DARVTQTPRHKVTEMGQEVTMRCQPILGHNTVFWYRQTMMQGLELLAYFRNRAPLDDSGMPKDRFSAEMPDATLATLKIQPSEPRDSAVYFCASEWSSGRARETQYFGPGTRLLVL.

This sequence joins TRBV7-8 and TRBJ2-1; no firm D call. The J call may not be correct, given that the DNA end is closer to TRBJ2-7. This CDR3 spans 13 amino acids. Per germline, CDR1 SGHVS and CDR2 FQNEAQ. In nucleotides, the CDR3 is TGTGCCAGCAGCCCCGACCTCAACTACGAGCAGTACTTC. Its translation: CASSPDLNYEQYF.

This clonotype has more than one count but fewer than ten. This CDR3 reads CASSLFQGGGNEQFF. In DNA form, the CDR3 reads TGCGCCAGCAGCTTGTTTCAGGGGGGGGGCAATGAGCAGTTCTTC. This chain uses TRBV5-1 with TRBJ2-1, with D possibly called TRBD1 or TRBD2 (7 bases each). The CDR3 sequence is 15 residues long. V lost 1 base and J lost 6, with 14 bases in between. Per the germline V gene, CDR1 is SGHRS and CDR2 is YFSETQ.

The rearrangement links TRBV20-1 to TRBJ2-7; 9 bases map to TRBD2. Trimming at V came to 6 bases and at J to 4 bases, leaving 13 bases not matched to a gene. The CDR3 consists of 15 residues. CDR1 is DFQATT, CDR2 SNEGSKA, per germline (reference sequence). The CDR3 DNA sequence: TGCAGTGCCTCCTCCGGGACTAGCCTAAGATACGAGCAGTACTTC. It is translated as CSASSGTSLRYEQYF.

This clonotype was picked up a small number of times. The V call is TRBV9, the J call TRBJ2-5; D is perhaps TRBD2 (5 bases). With the DNA end fitting TRBJ2-1 better, the J assignment may be wrong. Germline assignment: CDR1 SGDLS and CDR2 YYNGEE. The CDR3 loop spans 14 amino acids. CDR3 coding DNA: TGTGCCAGCAGCGGGGAGTTAAGCTACAATGAGCAGTTCTTC. It specifies CASSGELSYNEQFF.

There are a few counts of this clonotype. The gene calls are TRBV7-3 and TRBJ2-5; possibly TRBD2 for D (6 bases). The assigned J gene may be wrong: the sequence end matches TRBJ2-1 better. There are 14 residues in the CDR3. Per the germline V gene, CDR1 is SGHTA and CDR2 is FQGTGA. This CDR3 reads CASSLSLAQDEQFF. The DNA of the CDR3 is TGTGCCAGCAGCTTAAGTCTAGCGCAGGATGAGCAGTTCTTC.

This clonotype was recorded a few times. The CDR3 region has the DNA TGCAGCGTTGAGTACGCCCCGTACAATGAGCAGTTCTTC. It encodes CSVEYAPYNEQFF. The J gene is TRBJ2-1, the V gene TRBV29-1; D unresolved. Germline assignment: CDR1 SQVTM and CDR2 ANQGSEA. The CDR3 consists of 13 residues. V was trimmed by 3 bases and J by 4 bases, leaving 10 bases between them.

The chain is built from TRBV5-1 and TRBJ2-3; 9 bases are shared with TRBD1. Germline V CDR1 and CDR2: SGHRS, YFSETQ. The CDR3 contains 15 residues. V was clipped by 3 bases and J by 5 bases; unmatched bases: 7. CDR3: CASSSTGGAEDTQYF. The CDR3 DNA reads as TGCGCCAGCAGCTCAACAGGGGGCGCGGAAGATACGCAGTATTTT.

The chain combines TRBV28 with TRBJ2-1; D uncertain. This CDR3 is built from 14 residues. Germline assignment: CDR1 MDHEN and CDR2 SYDVKM. V was cut by 2 bases and J by 7 bases, with 12 bases left in between. CDR3 sequence reads: CASSLDRMGNEQFF. The CDR3 coding sequence is TGTGCCAGCAGTTTAGATAGGATGGGGAATGAGCAGTTCTTC. The full variable domain, its missing parts supplied by reference TRBV28 and TRBJ2-1, is DVKVTQSSRYLVKRTGEKVFLECVQDMDHENMFWYRQDPGLGLRLIYFSYDVKMKEKGDIPEGYSVSREKKERFSLILESASTNQTSMYLCASSLDRMGNEQFFGPGTRLTVL.

The genes are TRBV12-3 or TRBV12-4 and TRBJ1-3; perhaps TRBD1 as D (6 bases). Trimming stripped 8 bases from V and 8 bases from J, with 16 bases between. This CDR3 has 13 amino acids. The CDR3 region has the DNA TGTGCCAGCTTGTCGGACAGAAGCTACACCATATATTTT. It translates to CASLSDRSYTIYF.